These 3 T cell receptor beta chains came from one sample sequenced in a study of shared clonotypes between healthy human individuals. It was CD45RO-negative cells, positively selected for CCR7, that made up naive CD8 cells, with terminally differentiated effector memory CD45RA+ cells excluded. Sequencing used immunoSEQ multiplex PCR; TCRdb keeps in-frame clones, though not all of them. The profile shows some 2.1 million clones, about 94% of them singletons. The sequenced material came from naive CD8+ T cells sorted from blood. The receptors were gathered from a man younger than 35 in good health.

The J gene is TRBJ2-1, the V gene TRBV7-9; D is perhaps TRBD2 (6 bases). CDR3 length equals 14 residues. Germline assignment: CDR1 SEHNR and CDR2 FQNEAQ (reference sequence). Trimming removed 3 bases from V and 7 bases from J, with 13 bases in between. CDR3 DNA: TGTGCCAGCAGCTTGGGCGGGGAGCAGAATGAGCAGTTCTTC. This gives the protein CASSLGGEQNEQFF.

The CDR3 coding sequence is TGCGCCAGCAGCACTAACAGGGGGGGGTCGGCCGAGCAGTACTTC. This encodes CASSTNRGGSAEQYF. This rearrangement joins TRBV4-1 to TRBJ2-7, with D tentatively TRBD1 (8 bases). The CDR3 has 15 residues. Germline V gene data show CDR1 as MGHRA and CDR2 as YSYEKL. V gave up 5 bases and J gave up 6 bases, with 20 bases separating them.

This chain links TRBV25-1 with TRBJ2-5; a weak D match, TRBD2 (7 bases). The CDR3 extends over 16 amino acids. Looked up from germline, CDR1 is MGHDK and CDR2 is SYGVNS. V dropped 7 bases and J dropped 9 bases, with 27 bases sitting between them. The CDR3 DNA reads as TGTGCCAGCAACTCCGAGGGCGGGGGCGGGCTCGTGGCCCAGTACTTC. Its translation: CASNSEGGGGLVAQYF.